This T cell receptor beta chain comes out of a study of blood T cells in healthy people across ages. General study findings and limits: Naive T cell percentage showed a strong correlation with the diversity of TCR beta.

The CDR3 has 14 amino acids. Germline V lookup: CDR1 SQVTM, CDR2 ANQGSEA. With a J-beta primer mix and a sample-barcoded 5' primer, a second PCR ran roughly 6 to 11 cycles. Via MiXCR, TCRdb re-called the 5' RACE reads, giving one row per CDR3 protein. The sample records about 1,500,000 distinct CDR3 sequences, 25% to 30% being singletons. Of note for this clonotype: The antigen remains unidentified. A much larger clone sits a single nucleotide away, making a read error possible.

This clonotype was obtained from a woman aged 25 to 45 in good health. Sequencing used blood. The rearrangement links TRBV29-1 to TRBJ1-2; no reliable D call. The CDR3 here is CSAEVGLSERGYTF. The DNA for the CDR3 is TGCAGCGCTGAAGTGGGCCTCAGCGAGCGTGGCTACACCTTC.